This T cell receptor (beta chain) comes out of a study of graft-versus-host responses after intestinal transplantation. Turning to the study itself: Multivisceral, liver-intestinal, or isolated intestinal transplants were given to recipients. Following induction with anti-thymocyte globulin, all recipients were given tacrolimus and steroids for about 3 years. Study-wide results and limits: GvH clones appeared in recipient marrow, some first in ileum or blood.

Worth noting for this clone: Its antigen is not identified.

Some clones are missing from TCRdb's copy, which holds only in-frame ones; the method was immunoSEQ multiplex PCR. The data contain about 130,000 clones, about nine tenths of them seen just once; the ten biggest clones take up roughly 0.19%. The CDR3 is 15 residues long. V was clipped by 2 bases and J by 5 bases; unmatched bases: 5. Germline V CDR1 and CDR2: MDHEN, SYDVKM. This TCR was recovered from a human donor who received an intestinal transplant. This chain uses TRBV28 with TRBJ2-7; 11 bases are shared with TRBD2. The starting material was unstimulated CD4+ T cells sorted from spleen or lymph node cells, obtained before intestinal transplant. CDR3 region: CASSLIAGGPHEQYF. For the CDR3, the DNA is TGTGCCAGCAGTTTAATAGCGGGAGGGCCCCACGAGCAGTACTTC.